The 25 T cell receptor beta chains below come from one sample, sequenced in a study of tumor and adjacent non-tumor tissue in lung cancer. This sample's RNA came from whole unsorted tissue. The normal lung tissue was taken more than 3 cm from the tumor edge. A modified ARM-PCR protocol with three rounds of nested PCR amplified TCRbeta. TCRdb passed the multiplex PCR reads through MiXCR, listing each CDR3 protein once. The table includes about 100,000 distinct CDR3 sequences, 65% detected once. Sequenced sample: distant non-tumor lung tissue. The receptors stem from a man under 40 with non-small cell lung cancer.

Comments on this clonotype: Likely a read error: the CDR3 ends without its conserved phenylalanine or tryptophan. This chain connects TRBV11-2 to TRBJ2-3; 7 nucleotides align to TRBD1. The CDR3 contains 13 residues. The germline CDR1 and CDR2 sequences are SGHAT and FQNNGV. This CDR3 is CASSQRERGRQYS. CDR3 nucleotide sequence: TGTGCTAGCAGCCAAAGGGAAAGGGGGCGACAGTATTCT.

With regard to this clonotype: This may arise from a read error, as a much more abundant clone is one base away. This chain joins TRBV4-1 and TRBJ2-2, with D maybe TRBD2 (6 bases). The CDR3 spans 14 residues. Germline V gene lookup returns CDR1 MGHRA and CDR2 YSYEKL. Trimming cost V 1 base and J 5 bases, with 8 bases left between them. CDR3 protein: CASSQGGGTGELFF. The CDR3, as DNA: TGCGCCAGCAGCCAAGGAGGAGGGACCGGGGAGCTGTTTTTT.

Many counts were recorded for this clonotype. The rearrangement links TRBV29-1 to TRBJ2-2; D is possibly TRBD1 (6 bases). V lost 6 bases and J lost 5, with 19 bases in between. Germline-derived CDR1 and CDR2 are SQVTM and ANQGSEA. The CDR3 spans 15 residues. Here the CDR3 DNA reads TGCAGCGTCGCACCGGACAGCGCTATGACCGGGGAGCTGTTTTTT. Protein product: CSVAPDSAMTGELFF.

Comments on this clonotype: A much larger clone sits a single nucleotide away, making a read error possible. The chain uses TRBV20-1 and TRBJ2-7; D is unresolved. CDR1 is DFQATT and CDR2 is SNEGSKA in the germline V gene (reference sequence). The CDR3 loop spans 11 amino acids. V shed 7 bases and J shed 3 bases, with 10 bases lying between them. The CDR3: CSGIYNYEQYF. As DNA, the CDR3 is TGCAGTGGCATATACAACTACGAGCAGTACTTC.

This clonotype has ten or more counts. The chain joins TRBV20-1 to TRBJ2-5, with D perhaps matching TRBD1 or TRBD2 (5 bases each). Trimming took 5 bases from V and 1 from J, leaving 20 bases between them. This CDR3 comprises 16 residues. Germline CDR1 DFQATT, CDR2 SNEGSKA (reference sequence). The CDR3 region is CSARNTGARFQETQYF. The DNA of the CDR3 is TGCAGTGCTCGCAACACCGGGGCCCGATTCCAAGAGACCCAGTACTTC.

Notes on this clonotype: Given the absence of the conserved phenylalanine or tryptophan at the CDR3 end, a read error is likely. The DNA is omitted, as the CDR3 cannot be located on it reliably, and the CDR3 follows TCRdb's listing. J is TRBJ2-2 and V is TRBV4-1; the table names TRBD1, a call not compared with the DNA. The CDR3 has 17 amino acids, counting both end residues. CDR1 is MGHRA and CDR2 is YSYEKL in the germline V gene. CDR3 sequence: CASSRSNGGTGNGELVV.

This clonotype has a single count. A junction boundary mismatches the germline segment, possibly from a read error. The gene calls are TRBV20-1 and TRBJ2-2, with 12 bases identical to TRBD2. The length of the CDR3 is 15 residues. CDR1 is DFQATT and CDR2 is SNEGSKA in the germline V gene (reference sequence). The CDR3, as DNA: TGCAATGCCCGTAGCTGGACTAGCGGGACCGGAGAGCTGTTTTTT. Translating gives CNARSWTSGTGELFF.

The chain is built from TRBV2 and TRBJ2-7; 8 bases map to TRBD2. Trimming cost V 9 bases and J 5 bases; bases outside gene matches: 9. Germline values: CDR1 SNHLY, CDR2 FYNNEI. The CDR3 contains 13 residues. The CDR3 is CASNQRETHEQYF. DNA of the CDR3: TGTGCCAGTAACCAGCGGGAGACCCACGAGCAGTACTTC.

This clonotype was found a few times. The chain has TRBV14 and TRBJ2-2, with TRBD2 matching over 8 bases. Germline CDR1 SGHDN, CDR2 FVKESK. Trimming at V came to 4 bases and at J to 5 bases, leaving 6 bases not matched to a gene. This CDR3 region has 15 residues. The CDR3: CASSRRQRGTGELFF. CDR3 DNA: TGTGCCAGCAGCCGACGACAGCGGGGGACCGGGGAGCTGTTTTTT.

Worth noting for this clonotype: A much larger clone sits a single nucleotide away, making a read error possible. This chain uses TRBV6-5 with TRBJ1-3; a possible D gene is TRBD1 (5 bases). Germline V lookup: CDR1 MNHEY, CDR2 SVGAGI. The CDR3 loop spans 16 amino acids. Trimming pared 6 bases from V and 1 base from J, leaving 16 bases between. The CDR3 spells CASSPGRGGSGNTIYF. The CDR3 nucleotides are TGTGCCAGCAGCCCCGGACGGGGGGGATCTGGAAACACCATATATTTT.

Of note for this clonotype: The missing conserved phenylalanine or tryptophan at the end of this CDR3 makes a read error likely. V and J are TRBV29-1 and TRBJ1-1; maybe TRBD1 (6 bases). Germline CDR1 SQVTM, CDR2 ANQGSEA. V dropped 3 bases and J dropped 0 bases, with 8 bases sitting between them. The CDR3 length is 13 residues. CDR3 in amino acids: CSVDGGLNTEAFY. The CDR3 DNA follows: TGCAGCGTTGACGGGGGGCTGAACACTGAAGCTTTCTAT.

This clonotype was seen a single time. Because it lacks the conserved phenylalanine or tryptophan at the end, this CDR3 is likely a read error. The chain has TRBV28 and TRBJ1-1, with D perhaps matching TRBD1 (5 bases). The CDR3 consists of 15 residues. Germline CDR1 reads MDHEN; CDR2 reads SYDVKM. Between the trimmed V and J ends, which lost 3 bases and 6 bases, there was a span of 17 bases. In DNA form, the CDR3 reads TGTGCCAGCAGTTTGGTCGGACATGGCGGGGCTGAAGCTTTCTAT. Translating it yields CASSLVGHGGAEAFY.

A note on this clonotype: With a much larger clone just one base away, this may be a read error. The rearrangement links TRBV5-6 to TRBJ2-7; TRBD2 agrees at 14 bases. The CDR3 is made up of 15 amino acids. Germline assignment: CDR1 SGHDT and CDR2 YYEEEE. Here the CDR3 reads CASSWGLAGAYERYF. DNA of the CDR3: TGTGCCAGCAGCTGGGGACTAGCGGGAGCCTACGAGCGGTACTTC.

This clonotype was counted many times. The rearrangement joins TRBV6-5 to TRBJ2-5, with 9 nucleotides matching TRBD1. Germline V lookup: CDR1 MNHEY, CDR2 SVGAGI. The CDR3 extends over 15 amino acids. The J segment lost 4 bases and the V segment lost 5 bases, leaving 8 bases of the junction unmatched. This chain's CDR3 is CASSNPTGGRETQYF. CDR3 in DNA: TGTGCCAGCAGTAATCCGACAGGGGGAAGAGAGACCCAGTACTTC.

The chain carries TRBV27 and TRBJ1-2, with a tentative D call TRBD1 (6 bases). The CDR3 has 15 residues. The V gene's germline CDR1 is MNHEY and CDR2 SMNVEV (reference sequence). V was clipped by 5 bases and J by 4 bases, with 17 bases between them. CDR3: CASSTWTTGGYGYTF. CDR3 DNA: TGTGCCAGCAGTACCTGGACGACAGGTGGCTATGGCTACACCTTC.

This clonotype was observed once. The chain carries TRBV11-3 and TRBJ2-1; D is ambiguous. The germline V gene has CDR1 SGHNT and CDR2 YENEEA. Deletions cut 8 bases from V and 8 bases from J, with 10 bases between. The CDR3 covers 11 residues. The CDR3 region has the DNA TGTGCCAGCGGTTGGATGGATGAGCAGTTCTTC. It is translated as CASGWMDEQFF.

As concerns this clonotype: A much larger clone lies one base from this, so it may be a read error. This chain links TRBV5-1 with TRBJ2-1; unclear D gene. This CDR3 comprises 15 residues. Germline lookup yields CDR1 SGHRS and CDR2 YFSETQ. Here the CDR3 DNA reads TGCGCCAGCAGCTTGGCGCTGGTAGGCTACAATGAGCAGTCCTTC. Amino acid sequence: CASSLALVGYNEQSF.

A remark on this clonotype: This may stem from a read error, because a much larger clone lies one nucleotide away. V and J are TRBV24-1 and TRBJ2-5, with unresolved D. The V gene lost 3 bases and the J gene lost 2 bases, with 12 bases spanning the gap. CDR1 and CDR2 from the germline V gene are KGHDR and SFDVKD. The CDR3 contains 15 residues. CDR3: CATSDMHGLQETQYF. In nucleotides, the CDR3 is TGTGCCACCAGTGATATGCATGGCTTACAAGAGACCCAGTACTTC.

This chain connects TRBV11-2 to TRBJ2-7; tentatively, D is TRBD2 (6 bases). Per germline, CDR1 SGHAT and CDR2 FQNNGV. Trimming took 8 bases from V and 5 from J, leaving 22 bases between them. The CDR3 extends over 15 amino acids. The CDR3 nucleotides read TGTGCCAGCGGTTTAGATGTGGGGGGATTTGACGAGCAGTACTTC. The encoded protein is CASGLDVGGFDEQYF.

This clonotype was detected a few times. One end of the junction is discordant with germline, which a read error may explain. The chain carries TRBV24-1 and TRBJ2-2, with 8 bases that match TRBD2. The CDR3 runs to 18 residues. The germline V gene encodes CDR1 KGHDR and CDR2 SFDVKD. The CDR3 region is CATSRRAGTRDFSGELYF. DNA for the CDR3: TGTGCCACCAGTCGTCGAGCCGGGACTAGAGATTTCTCCGGGGAGCTGTATTTT.

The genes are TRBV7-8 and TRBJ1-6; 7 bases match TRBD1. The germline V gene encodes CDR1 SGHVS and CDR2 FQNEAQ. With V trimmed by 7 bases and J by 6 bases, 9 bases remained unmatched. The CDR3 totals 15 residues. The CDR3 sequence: CASTSGGSPNSPLHF. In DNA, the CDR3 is TGTGCCAGCACTTCAGGGGGTTCCCCTAATTCACCCCTCCACTTT.

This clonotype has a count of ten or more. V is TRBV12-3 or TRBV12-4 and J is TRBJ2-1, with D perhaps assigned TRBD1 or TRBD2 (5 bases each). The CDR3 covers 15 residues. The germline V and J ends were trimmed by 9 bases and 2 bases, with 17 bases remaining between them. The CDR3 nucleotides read TGTGCCAGTACCCTAGGGCAGGGAGCCTACAATGAGCAGTTCTTC. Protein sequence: CASTLGQGAYNEQFF.

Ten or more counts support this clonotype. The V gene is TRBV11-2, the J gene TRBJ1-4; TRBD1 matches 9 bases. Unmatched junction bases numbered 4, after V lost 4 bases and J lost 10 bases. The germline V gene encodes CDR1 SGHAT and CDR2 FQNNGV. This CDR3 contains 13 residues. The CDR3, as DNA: TGTGCCAGCAGCTCCGACAGGGGGGGAAAACTGTTTTTT. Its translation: CASSSDRGGKLFF.

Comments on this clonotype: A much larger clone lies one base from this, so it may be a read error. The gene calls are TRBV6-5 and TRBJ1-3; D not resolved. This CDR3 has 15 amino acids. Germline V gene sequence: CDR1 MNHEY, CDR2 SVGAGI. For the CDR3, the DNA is TGTGCCAGCAGTTACAGAGGGTCCTCTGGAAACATCATATATTTT. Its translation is CASSYRGSSGNIIYF.

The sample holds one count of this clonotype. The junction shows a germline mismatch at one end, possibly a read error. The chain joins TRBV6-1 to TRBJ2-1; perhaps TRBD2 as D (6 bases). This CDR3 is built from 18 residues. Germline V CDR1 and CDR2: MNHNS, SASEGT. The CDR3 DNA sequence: TGTGCTAGCAGTGGGGGGTTTGCTCAAGCCGGGATGGGGGATGAGCAGTTCTTC. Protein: CASSGGFAQAGMGDEQFF.